These T cell receptor beta chains were read from a single sample in a study of T cells in Graves' hyperthyroidism and ophthalmopathy. One entry per CDR3 protein results from TCRdb running MiXCR on the multiplex PCR reads. The table records fewer than 400,000 distinct CDR3 sequences, about 15% of them present only once. The sequencing sample was made of blood. The receptors shown here come from a woman under 30 with Graves' hyperthyroidism that later progressed to Graves' ophthalmopathy. CDR3s include the opening cysteine and the closing phenylalanine or tryptophan. A D gene is named only where the DNA matches it firmly. Rows give clone size only sometimes, using once, few, many, or a class for an expanded clone.

j_call,d_call,v_call,clone_size,cdr3_aa,cdr3_nt
TRBJ2-3,-,TRBV28,many,CASSLSAAVATDTQYF,TGTGCCAGCAGTCTCTCCGCAGCGGTGGCCACAGATACGCAGTATTTT
TRBJ2-5,TRBD2,TRBV7-6,few,CASSLRGVAQTQYF,TGTGCCAGCAGCTTACGGGGGGTAGCGCAGACCCAGTACTTC
TRBJ1-4,-,TRBV6-1,-,CASSESGKLFF,TGTGCCAGCAGCGAATCGGGAAAACTGTTTTTT
TRBJ2-2,TRBD1,TRBV7-8,few,CASSLRTGLDTGELFF,TGTGCCAGCAGCTTACGGACAGGGTTGGACACCGGGGAGCTGTTTTTT
TRBJ2-2,-,TRBV7-6,-,CASRPGSTGELFF,TGTGCCAGCAGGCCAGGGAGCACCGGGGAGCTGTTTTTT
TRBJ1-2,-,TRBV20-1,few,CSAREGIGTGNYGYTF,TGCAGTGCTAGAGAGGGGATTGGGACGGGGAACTATGGCTACACCTTC
TRBJ2-7,-,TRBV5-1,many,CASSSSGTSTYEQYF,TGCGCCAGCAGCTCCTCCGGGACGTCAACCTACGAGCAGTACTTC
TRBJ2-2,TRBD2,TRBV20-1,-,CSAPLAGSWAGELFF,TGCAGTGCGCCTCTAGCGGGGTCGTGGGCCGGGGAGCTGTTTTTT
TRBJ2-3,TRBD2,TRBV19,-,CASSIPRLAVTDTQYF,TGTGCCAGTAGTATACCCCGCCTAGCGGTAACAGATACGCAGTATTTT
TRBJ2-7,TRBD2,TRBV12-3/TRBV12-4,many,CASSFTGTSGTLSYEQYF,TGTGCCAGCTCGTTCACCGGGACTAGCGGGACCCTCTCCTACGAGCAGTACTTC
TRBJ2-1,-,TRBV20-1,few,CSAQFRGSSYNEQFF,TGCAGTGCCCAGTTTAGGGGAAGCTCCTACAATGAGCAGTTCTTC
TRBJ1-5,-,TRBV30,many,CAWSVAYDQPQHF,TGTGCCTGGAGTGTGGCATACGATCAGCCCCAGCATTTT
TRBJ2-3,TRBD2,TRBV24-1,many,CATSASGSLLVDTQYF,TGTGCCACCAGTGCTAGCGGGAGTTTACTTGTAGATACGCAGTATTTT
TRBJ2-2,-,TRBV12-5,-,CASGQPGGELFF,TGTGCTAGTGGTCAACCCGGGGGGGAGCTGTTTTTT
TRBJ1-5,-,TRBV12-3/TRBV12-4,many,CASSFWKDQPQHF,TGTGCCAGCAGTTTTTGGAAAGATCAGCCCCAGCATTTT
TRBJ2-1,-,TRBV18,many,CASSPLRRHLNEQFF,TGTGCCAGCTCACCCTTGAGACGGCATCTCAATGAGCAGTTCTTC
TRBJ2-6,-,TRBV2,many,CASSVRSSGANVLTF,TGTGCCAGCAGTGTGCGAAGCTCTGGGGCCAACGTCCTGACTTTC
TRBJ2-2,-,TRBV7-9,once,CASSLMIDTGELFF,TGTGCCAGCAGCCTGATGATTGACACCGGGGAGCTGTTTTTT
TRBJ1-2,-,TRBV28,once,CASSLGLRFYGYTF,TGTGCCAGCAGTTTAGGGTTGCGATTCTATGGCTACACCTTC
TRBJ2-3,-,TRBV28,many,CASSDLAADTQYF,TGTGCCAGCAGTGACCTAGCAGCGGATACGCAGTATTTT
TRBJ2-5,TRBD2,TRBV28,many,CASSYGAGASETQYF,TGTGCCAGCAGTTACGGAGCGGGAGCGTCGGAGACCCAGTACTTC
TRBJ2-7,-,TRBV2,many,CASSRVLGYEQYF,TGTGCCAGCAGCCGTGTGTTGGGCTACGAGCAGTACTTC
TRBJ2-7,-,TRBV7-9,-,CASSYEVAEQYF,TGTGCCAGCAGCTATGAGGTTGCCGAGCAGTACTTC
TRBJ2-5,TRBD2,TRBV4-1,-,CASSQDPTSGRKETQYF,TGCGCCAGCAGCCAAGATCCTACTAGCGGGAGAAAAGAGACCCAGTACTTC
TRBJ1-2,-,TRBV2,many,CASSGAGGRTYGYTF,TGTGCCAGCAGTGGGGCTGGGGGACGGACCTATGGCTACACCTTC
TRBJ1-1,TRBD1,TRBV20-1,many,CSAWTGRGGTEAFF,TGCAGTGCCTGGACAGGACGGGGGGGCACTGAAGCTTTCTTT
TRBJ1-1,-,TRBV15,many,CATSRDQPGSMNTEAFF,TGTGCCACCAGCAGAGATCAACCGGGTTCGATGAACACTGAAGCTTTCTTT
TRBJ2-7,-,TRBV12-3/TRBV12-4,many,CASSPRVAGDEQYF,TGTGCCAGCAGTCCAAGGGTGGCAGGGGACGAGCAGTACTTC
TRBJ2-1,TRBD2,TRBV6-9,few,CASSYLTSGRGEQFF,TGTGCCAGCAGTTACTTAACTAGCGGGAGAGGTGAGCAGTTCTTC
TRBJ2-4,TRBD2,TRBV30,-,CAWSAGGLAKNIQYF,TGTGCCTGGAGCGCGGGAGGATTAGCCAAAAACATTCAGTACTTC
TRBJ2-1,TRBD2,TRBV28,many,CASSPASGGYNEQFF,TGTGCCAGCAGCCCAGCTAGCGGAGGATACAATGAGCAGTTCTTC
TRBJ1-2,-,TRBV20-1,few,CSASRHLGGYTF,TGCAGTGCTAGTCGTCATCTGGGGGGCTACACCTTC
TRBJ2-7,TRBD1,TRBV6-5,many,CASSYGTGAYAQYF,TGTGCCAGCAGTTACGGGACAGGGGCGTACGCGCAGTACTTC
TRBJ2-1,TRBD2,TRBV7-9,many,CASSGENDEREDEQFF,TGTGCCAGCAGCGGAGAAAACGATGAGCGGGAGGATGAGCAGTTCTTC
TRBJ1-1,-,TRBV5-1,-,CASSLEGGVNTEAFF,TGCGCCAGCAGCTTGGAGGGGGGGGTGAACACTGAAGCTTTCTTT
TRBJ2-5,-,TRBV27,many,CASSSPGLNTETQYF,TGTGCCAGCAGTTCGCCGGGACTTAATACAGAGACCCAGTACTTC
TRBJ2-3,TRBD2,TRBV28,many,CASSFLREHTDTQYF,TGTGCCAGCAGTTTCTTGCGGGAGCACACAGATACGCAGTATTTT
TRBJ2-3,TRBD2,TRBV9,-,CASSEGLAGGYLADTQYF,TGTGCCAGCAGCGAAGGACTAGCGGGAGGTTATTTAGCAGATACGCAGTATTTT
TRBJ1-1,-,TRBV30,few,CAWERVLNTEAFF,TGTGCCTGGGAAAGGGTTCTCAACACTGAAGCTTTCTTT
TRBJ2-6,-,TRBV4-3,-,CASSQERVSGANVLTF,TGCGCCAGCAGCCAAGAAAGAGTATCTGGGGCCAACGTCCTGACTTTC
TRBJ2-5,-,TRBV6-1,many,CASSGTEETQYF,TGTGCCAGCAGTGGGACAGAAGAGACCCAGTACTTC
TRBJ2-7,TRBD1,TRBV3-1,many,CASSQDSVFGTGDHEQYF,TGTGCCAGCAGCCAAGATTCGGTTTTCGGGACAGGGGACCACGAGCAGTACTTC